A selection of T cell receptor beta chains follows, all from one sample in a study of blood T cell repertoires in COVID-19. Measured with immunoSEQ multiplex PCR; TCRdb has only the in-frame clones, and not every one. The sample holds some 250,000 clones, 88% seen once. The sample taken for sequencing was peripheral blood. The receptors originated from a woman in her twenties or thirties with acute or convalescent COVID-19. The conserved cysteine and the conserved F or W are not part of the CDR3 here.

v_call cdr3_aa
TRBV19 ASSIGGNTGELF
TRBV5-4 ASSVDPSPGELF
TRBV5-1 ASSSQGVSTDTQY
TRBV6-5 ASSYRGQVTETQY
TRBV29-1 SVAQGNVLSEQF
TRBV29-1 SAEGTGHGLGEKLF
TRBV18 ASSPYGRETYEQY
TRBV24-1 ATSDLVGAVDTQY
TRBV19 ASSPSAGGYNEQF
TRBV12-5 ASEEGSRGRNEQF
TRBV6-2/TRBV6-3 ASSLPKLPQH
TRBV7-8 ASSLAGQGAGGANVLT
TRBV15 ATSTRRVLATQY
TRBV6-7 ASSDMSSYEQY
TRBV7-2 ASSPIAVGTDTQY
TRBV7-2 ASSDRLAGLNTGELF
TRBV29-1 SAGAGTSGRTDTQY
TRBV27 ASSLAGVPGELF
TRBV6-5 ASSRQENTEAF
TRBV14 ASSQSLGGRNTGELF
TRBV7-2 ASSLVRGQRLNQPQH
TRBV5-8 ASSLSPAGGETQY
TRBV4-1 ASSQGRGPVAEAF
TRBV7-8 ASSLPAGVVETQY
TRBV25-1 ASNQGGLEQY
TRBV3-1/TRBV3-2 ASSQGVNRRESNEQF
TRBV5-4 ASGEGLRTDTQY
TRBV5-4 ASSRDRNSGNTIY
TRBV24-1 ATSLGNQPQH
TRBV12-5 ASGPGQVEVGELF
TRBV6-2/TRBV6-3 ASSLRQGLSYGYT
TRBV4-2 ASSQEGRGGWKSSYNEQF
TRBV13 ASSLDRKDNGYT
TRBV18 ASSPYGGDYEQY
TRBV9 ASSDDLGEQY
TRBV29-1 SVQQGATEAF
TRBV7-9 ASSLQGIGTNEKLF
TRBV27 ASRYRDLTDTQY
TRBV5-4 ASSRSGTSSYEQY
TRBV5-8 ASSSGTSGPSTDTQY
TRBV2 ATLAALSYNEQF
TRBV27 ASSTRDRSYEQY
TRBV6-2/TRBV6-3 ASSYPWLADRPAPWNEQF
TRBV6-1 ASSDGTVPHAF
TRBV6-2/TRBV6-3 ASSRGTATKEQY
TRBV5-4 ASSSQGQETQY
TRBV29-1 SVRTPRLAGAGANVLT
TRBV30 AWEGRGLGYGYT
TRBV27 ASSGSDPLDEQY
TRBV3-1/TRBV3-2 ASSQASYGQY
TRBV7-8 ASSTRDSLSGNTIY
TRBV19 ASSVGTGWSQPQH
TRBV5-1 ASSILAGGYNEQF
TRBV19 ASSISTGVLTEAF
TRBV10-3 AISDVAGGYNEQF
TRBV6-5 ASRRGGVYEQY
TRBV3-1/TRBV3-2 ASSQAGFRVWDQPQH
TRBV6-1 ASSEVPTGEFYGYT
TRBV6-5 ASGRQGYEQY
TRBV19 ASSGGRGEGPSGNTIY